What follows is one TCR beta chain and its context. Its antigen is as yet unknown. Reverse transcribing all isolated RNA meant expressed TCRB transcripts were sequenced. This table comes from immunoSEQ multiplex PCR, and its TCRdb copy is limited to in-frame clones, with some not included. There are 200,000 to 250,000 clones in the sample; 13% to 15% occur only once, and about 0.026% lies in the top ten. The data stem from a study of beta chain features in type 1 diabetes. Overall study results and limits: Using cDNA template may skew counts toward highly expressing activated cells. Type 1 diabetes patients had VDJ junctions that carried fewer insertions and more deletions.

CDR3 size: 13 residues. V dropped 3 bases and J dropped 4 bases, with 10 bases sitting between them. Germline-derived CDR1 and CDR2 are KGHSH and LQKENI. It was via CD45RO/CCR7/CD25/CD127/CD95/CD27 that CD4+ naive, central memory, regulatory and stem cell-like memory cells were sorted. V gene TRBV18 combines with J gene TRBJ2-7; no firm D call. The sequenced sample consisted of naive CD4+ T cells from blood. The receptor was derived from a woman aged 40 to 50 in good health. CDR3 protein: CASSPSDSYEQYF. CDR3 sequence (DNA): TGTGCCAGCTCACCGTCAGACTCTTACGAGCAGTACTTC.